This TCR beta chain comes out of a study of T cell repertoires in cytomegalovirus infection. About the research overall: Signatures in public TCR beta sequences pointed to both CMV infection and matching HLA type.

Germline CDR1 reads SGHTA; CDR2 reads FQGTGA. The CDR3 extends over 15 amino acids. The V gene lost 5 bases and the J gene lost 5 bases, with 17 bases spanning the gap. TCRdb reprocessed the reads with MiXCR, giving one entry per CDR3 protein. The sample carries about 830,000 distinct CDR3 sequences, approximately 32% recorded once. The sample holds a few counts of this clonotype. What it binds is not known. The rearrangement uses TRBV7-3 and TRBJ2-3, with D hard to call. This specimen was cultured CD8+ T cells from PBMCs, taken from culture after CMV antigen stimulation. This receptor was taken from a human donor in good health (CMV status not recorded). Some clones in this sample may be carry-over from other donors' samples. The CDR3 bases are TGTGCCAGCAGCGCAACGGTGATAGCCGGAGATACGCAGTATTTT. As protein: CASSATVIAGDTQYF.